The next 2 T cell receptor beta chains were all read from a single sample in a study of control samples from healthy donors and cancer patients. Generated by immunoSEQ multiplex PCR, the TCRdb table keeps only in-frame clones and is missing some. The sample shows about 79,000 clones, under 95% of them seen only once. Sequencing was carried out using PBMCs. The receptors here all came from a woman in her forties with lung cancer.

The rearrangement uses TRBV7-9 and TRBJ1-1; D call uncertain. The CDR3 contains 14 residues. Trimming shortened V by 1 base and J by 6 bases, and 12 bases separated the two germline ends. Looked up from germline, CDR1 is SEHNR and CDR2 is FQNEAQ (reference sequence). CDR3 region: CASSLGASGPEAFF. CDR3 nucleotide sequence: TGTGCCAGCAGCTTAGGGGCCTCTGGTCCTGAAGCTTTCTTT.

The chain is built from TRBV27 and TRBJ1-2; TRBD1 matches 7 bases. The J segment lost 6 bases and the V segment lost 6 bases, leaving 7 bases of the junction unmatched. Per germline, CDR1 MNHEY and CDR2 SMNVEV (reference sequence). The CDR3 has 13 residues. The CDR3 loop reads CASRGNRGNGYTF. The CDR3 coding sequence is TGTGCCAGCAGGGGTAACAGGGGAAATGGCTACACCTTC.